These T cell receptor beta chains were read from a single sample in a study of OX40 agonist ivuxolimab in advanced cancers. Produced via immunoSEQ multiplex PCR; TCRdb's table is partial and in-frame only. The table includes about 26,000 clones, 88% detected once. This sample comprised CD4+ or CD8+ T cells sorted from blood, obtained in a trial of the OX40 agonist ivuxolimab. These TCRs come from an adult with an advanced solid tumor such as melanoma, head and neck, liver or kidney cancer. Each CDR3 is given with its conserved first and last residue. The D gene is left open where the match is weak. Clone size is stated in some rows and not others, as once, few, many or a class when expanded.

size: .
V: TRBV7-9
D: .
J: TRBJ1-4
DNA: TGTGCCAGCAGCTTAGTATCCAGATCTAATGAAAAACTGTTTTTT
CDR3: CASSLVSRSNEKLFF

size: .
V: TRBV6-4
D: .
J: TRBJ2-2
DNA: TGTGCCAGCAGTGACTCGAGTACCGGGGAGCTGTTTTTT
CDR3: CASSDSSTGELFF

size: .
V: TRBV6-1
D: TRBD2
J: TRBJ2-3
DNA: TGTGCCAGCCTCCTAGCGGGAGGTTTGACAGATACGCAGTATTTT
CDR3: CASLLAGGLTDTQYF

size: .
V: TRBV11-1
D: .
J: TRBJ2-7
DNA: TGTGCCAGCGCGGGGCTAGGGGCCCCCTACGAGCAGTACTTC
CDR3: CASAGLGAPYEQYF

size: once
V: TRBV13
D: TRBD1
J: TRBJ2-1
DNA: TGTGCCAGCAGCTCCTGGGACAGGGGGAATGAGCAGTTCTTC
CDR3: CASSSWDRGNEQFF

size: few
V: TRBV4-3
D: .
J: TRBJ2-5
DNA: TGCGCCAGCAGCCCCTGGGGCTCCAAAGAGACCCAGTACTTC
CDR3: CASSPWGSKETQYF

size: .
V: TRBV7-9
D: .
J: TRBJ2-7
DNA: TGTGCCAGCAGCTTGGGGTCAACCTACGAGCAGTACTTC
CDR3: CASSLGSTYEQYF

size: .
V: TRBV7-6
D: .
J: TRBJ2-3
DNA: TGTGCCAGCAGCTTAGCGACTACGGGGTATACGCAGTATTTT
CDR3: CASSLATTGYTQYF

size: .
V: TRBV28
D: .
J: TRBJ1-4
DNA: TGTGCCAGCAGAACCTCAACGGCCCCCGGGGCAACTAATGAAAAACTGTTTTTT
CDR3: CASRTSTAPGATNEKLFF

size: once
V: TRBV25-1
D: .
J: TRBJ1-2
DNA: TGTGCCAGCAGTGATCTCGGGGACCTCAACGATATTATCTATGGCTACACCTTC
CDR3: CASSDLGDLNDIIYGYTF

size: .
V: TRBV19
D: TRBD1
J: TRBJ1-1
DNA: TGTGCCAGTAGTGACAGGGGTGGGACTGAAGCTTTCTTT
CDR3: CASSDRGGTEAFF

size: .
V: TRBV11-2
D: .
J: TRBJ2-1
DNA: TGTGCCAGCAGCTTAGGTGGGGGCCCTAGCTCCTACAATGAGCAGTTCTTC
CDR3: CASSLGGGPSSYNEQFF

size: .
V: TRBV19
D: TRBD2
J: TRBJ2-1
DNA: TGTGCCACAGGACTAGCGGGGGGGACTTTAAATGAGCAGTTCTTC
CDR3: CATGLAGGTLNEQFF

size: .
V: TRBV7-9
D: .
J: TRBJ1-2
DNA: TGTGCCAGCAGCGCCTACGTTGACTATGGCTACACCTTC
CDR3: CASSAYVDYGYTF

size: .
V: TRBV5-5
D: TRBD1
J: TRBJ2-7
DNA: TGTGCCAGCACCGCGGACAGGGAGTTCGCCTACGAGCAGTACTTC
CDR3: CASTADREFAYEQYF

size: .
V: TRBV28
D: TRBD2
J: TRBJ2-1
DNA: TGTGCCAGCAGTCCCCGGGGGCGGGAGGGCCGTAATGAGCAGTTCTTC
CDR3: CASSPRGREGRNEQFF

size: .
V: TRBV30
D: .
J: TRBJ2-7
DNA: TGTGCCTGGTCGGTAGGGACCTACGAGCAGTACTTC
CDR3: CAWSVGTYEQYF

size: .
V: TRBV11-2
D: TRBD1
J: TRBJ2-7
DNA: TGTGCCAGCAGCTTCCTTGAACAGGGGGCGGGTGAGCAGTACTTC
CDR3: CASSFLEQGAGEQYF

size: .
V: TRBV4-1
D: TRBD1
J: TRBJ2-1
DNA: TGCGCCAGCAGCCAAGCGGGACAGGGGACCAATGAGCAGTTCTTC
CDR3: CASSQAGQGTNEQFF

size: once
V: TRBV9
D: .
J: TRBJ1-5
DNA: TGTGCCAGCAGCGTATATGAGGGAAGCAATCAGCCCCAGCATTTT
CDR3: CASSVYEGSNQPQHF

size: .
V: TRBV19
D: TRBD1
J: TRBJ2-7
DNA: TGTGCCAGTAGTTGGACAGGGGGCAACGAGCAGTACTTC
CDR3: CASSWTGGNEQYF

size: .
V: TRBV5-1
D: .
J: TRBJ2-7
DNA: TGCGCCAGCAGTAACGCCTACGAGCAGTACTTC
CDR3: CASSNAYEQYF

size: .
V: TRBV27
D: TRBD1
J: TRBJ1-1
DNA: TGTGCCAGCAGGACAGGGGTTACTGAAGCTTTCTTT
CDR3: CASRTGVTEAFF